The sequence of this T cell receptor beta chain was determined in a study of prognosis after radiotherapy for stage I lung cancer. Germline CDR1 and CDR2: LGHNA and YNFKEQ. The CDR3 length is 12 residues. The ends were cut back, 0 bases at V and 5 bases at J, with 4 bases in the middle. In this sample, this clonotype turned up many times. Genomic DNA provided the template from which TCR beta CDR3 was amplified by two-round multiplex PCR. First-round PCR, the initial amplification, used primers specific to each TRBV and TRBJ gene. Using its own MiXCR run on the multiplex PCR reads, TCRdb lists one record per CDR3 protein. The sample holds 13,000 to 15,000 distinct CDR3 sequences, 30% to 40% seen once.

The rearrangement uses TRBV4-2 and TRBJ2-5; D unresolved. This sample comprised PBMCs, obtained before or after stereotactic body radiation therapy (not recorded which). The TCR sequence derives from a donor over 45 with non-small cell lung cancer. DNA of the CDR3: TGTGCCAGCAGCCAAGAAGCCGAGACCCAGTACTTC. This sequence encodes CASSQEAETQYF.